Below, one TCR beta chain is given with its context. Its antigen is still unknown. This entry comes from a study of T cells after yellow fever vaccination. Study observations and caveats: A secondary response was less intense yet reached its peak sooner, at day 5 versus 15. Any FACS-sorted repertoire could hold abundant clonotypes that contaminate it from the bulk population. Reappearance after the booster was seen for most primary-vaccination clones, at 95% to 97% CD4 and around 90% CD8.

The 5'RACE template-switching step produced TCR cDNA and added a universal primer site and UMIs. MiXCR, run by TCRdb on the 5' RACE reads, gives a single entry per CDR3 protein. The sample records about 550,000 distinct CDR3 sequences, roughly 21% being singletons. This receptor was identified in a man aged 30 to 45 who received the YFV17D yellow fever vaccine. The sample here was PBMCs, taken 15 days after the yellow fever booster vaccination.

CDR3 loop: CASMGGWPLEAFF. The CDR3 coding sequence is TGTGCCAGCATGGGGGGTTGGCCACTTGAAGCTTTCTTT. The V gene is TRBV6-1, the J gene TRBJ1-1; D might be TRBD1 (5 bases). CDR3 size: 13 residues. V was shortened by 7 bases and J by 7 bases, with 16 bases between the two germline ends. From germline, CDR1 is MNHNS and CDR2 SASEGT.